This T cell receptor (beta chain) appears in the sequencing data of a study of CXCR3-negative and CXCR3-positive naive CD8 T cells. The method, 5' RACE with UMI labels, was used to prepare the TRB cDNA libraries. TCRdb reworked the 5' RACE reads into one entry per CDR3 protein, no DNA. The sample data list 75,000 to 90,000 distinct CDR3 sequences. CDR3 length: 17 amino acids. Germline-derived CDR1 and CDR2 are DFQATT and SNEGSKA (reference sequence). Study-level results: CXCR3-positive naive cells had TRB CDR3s that were more hydrophobic than CXCR3-negative naive cells had.

A remark on this clonotype: Antigen unknown.

The chain joins TRBV20-1 to TRBJ2-1; TCRdb picks TRBD2, but there is no DNA to check that call. The TCR originated in a human donor in good health. Some clones in this sample may be carry-over from other donors' samples. The sample consisted of naive CXCR3+ CD8+ T cells from blood. The sample's subset: CD45RO-CCR7+CD27+CD95- naive CD8+ T cells expressing CXCR3 (TNR3+). The CDR3 spells CSARDHEGLSSYNEQFF.